Listed here are 14 T cell receptor beta chains from one sample, sequenced in a study of graft-versus-host responses after intestinal transplantation. Data came from immunoSEQ multiplex PCR; TCRdb stores just in-frame clones and leaves some out. Of around 25,000 clones listed, about 39% are singletons. Sequenced here: alloreactive CD4+ T cells from a mixed lymphocyte reaction culture, sampled before intestinal transplant. Subset of the sample: CFSE-low proliferating T cells sorted from approximately 6-day pre-transplant mixed lymphocyte reaction (GvH or HvG direction). The receptors here all came from a human patient who received an intestinal transplant.

V usage is TRBV19 and J usage is TRBJ1-2, with no clear D. Trimming took off 1 base at V and 2 bases at J, with 8 bases between the two ends. The germline gives CDR1 LNHDA, CDR2 SQIVND (reference sequence). The CDR3 runs to 14 residues. The CDR3 loop is CASSIGPGNYGYTF. The CDR3 DNA follows: TGTGCCAGTAGTATAGGTCCGGGAAACTATGGCTACACCTTC.

The chain is built from TRBV5-1 and TRBJ2-5; weak D call: TRBD1 (5 bases). The CDR3 is made up of 13 amino acids. Germline V gives CDR1 SGHRS, CDR2 YFSETQ. The V end was cut by 6 bases, the J end by 5 bases, with 14 bases between. This CDR3 is CASTRQRFETQYF. CDR3 nucleotide sequence: TGCGCCAGCACCCGACAGAGGTTTGAGACCCAGTACTTC.

This chain joins TRBV7-9 and TRBJ1-2, with TRBD1 matching over 9 bases. CDR1 and CDR2 from the germline V gene are SEHNR and FQNEAQ (reference sequence). With 5 bases clipped from V and 2 bases from J, the junction kept 3 bases outside the gene matches. This CDR3 is built from 14 residues. The CDR3, as DNA: TGTGCCAGCAGCCAACAGGGGGCGAACTATGGCTACACCTTC. This gives the protein CASSQQGANYGYTF.

The genes are TRBV4-3 and TRBJ1-6; D ambiguous. From germline, CDR1 is LGHNA and CDR2 YSLEER. This CDR3 comprises 16 residues. Trimming cost V 1 base and J 1 base, with 8 bases left between them. The chain's CDR3 is CASSQAPGSYNSPLHF. The DNA of the CDR3 is TGCGCCAGCAGCCAAGCTCCGGGTTCCTATAATTCACCCCTCCACTTT.

This clone came up a few times. V and J are TRBV6-1 and TRBJ1-3; no firm D call. Germline CDR1 reads MNHNS; CDR2 reads SASEGT. V was pared by 1 base and J by 0 bases, with 16 bases between. This CDR3 spans 18 amino acids. The CDR3 here is CASSEGFFGSYSGNTIYF. As DNA, the CDR3 is TGTGCCAGCAGTGAAGGTTTTTTTGGGAGTTACTCTGGAAACACCATATATTTT.

The V call is TRBV7-2, the J call TRBJ2-2; a possible D gene is TRBD2 (6 bases). The germline gives CDR1 SGHTA, CDR2 FQGNSA. V was clipped by 7 bases and J by 6 bases, with 15 bases between them. The length of the CDR3 is 14 residues. CDR3 bases: TGTGCCAGCAACTTCCGTTCGGGGGCCGGGGAGCTGTTTTTT. This codes for CASNFRSGAGELFF.

The J gene is TRBJ2-5, the V gene TRBV10-3, with TRBD2 identical over 8 bases. CDR3 length: 15 residues. V gave up 6 bases and J gave up 2 bases; unmatched junction bases: 8. The germline CDR1 and CDR2 sequences are ENHRY and SYGVKD. The CDR3 is CAISPLLAEQETQYF. CDR3 DNA sequence: TGTGCCATCAGCCCCCTACTAGCGGAACAAGAGACCCAGTACTTC.

This clone turned up a few times. This chain joins TRBV5-6 and TRBJ2-3; D is ambiguous. The CDR3 is 12 residues long. In germline, CDR1 is SGHDT, CDR2 YYEEEE. V gave up 2 bases and J gave up 8 bases, with 9 bases separating them. CDR3 amino acids: CASSFGVGTQYF. The CDR3 nucleotides read TGTGCCAGCAGCTTCGGTGTCGGTACGCAGTATTTT.

This clone was recorded only once. The V call is TRBV7-3, the J call TRBJ2-7, with D perhaps TRBD2 (6 bases). The V end lost 2 bases, the J end lost 0 bases, and 17 bases lay between the germline ends. Germline CDR1 and CDR2: SGHTA and FQGTGA. The CDR3 sequence is 17 residues long. The CDR3 DNA follows: TGTGCCAGCAGCTTAGCGGGACTCCGAGAGAGCTCCTACGAGCAGTACTTC. This translates into CASSLAGLRESSYEQYF.

The J gene is TRBJ1-4, the V gene TRBV7-6; no definite D call. Germline CDR1 is SGHVS and CDR2 is FNYEAQ. The V end was cut by 1 base, the J end by 5 bases, with 11 bases between. The CDR3 extends over 15 amino acids. CDR3 amino acids: CASSLVAGNNEKLFF. The CDR3 coding sequence is TGTGCCAGCAGCTTAGTCGCGGGGAACAATGAAAAACTGTTTTTT.

The chain recombines TRBV6-5 with TRBJ2-5; no reliable D call. Looked up from germline, CDR1 is MNHEY and CDR2 is SVGAGI. CDR3 length equals 15 residues. V lost 0 bases, J lost 0 bases, and 8 bases lay in between. In nucleotides, the CDR3 is TGTGCCAGCAGTTACTCGGCCGCATACCAAGAGACCCAGTACTTC. Translating gives CASSYSAAYQETQYF.

J is TRBJ1-5 and V is TRBV5-8; D is uncertain. The germline CDR1 and CDR2 sequences are SGHTS and YDEGEE. V lost 2 bases to trimming and J lost 4 bases, with 16 bases between them. The CDR3 is 16 amino acids. CDR3 DNA sequence: TGTGCCAGCAGCTTTCTTGTGAGATACTCGAATCAGCCCCAGCATTTT. This codes for CASSFLVRYSNQPQHF.

This chain connects TRBV5-6 to TRBJ1-6; 7 bases are a match to TRBD1. Per the germline V gene, CDR1 is SGHDT and CDR2 is YYEEEE. The CDR3 covers 16 residues. V lost 4 bases, J lost 4 bases, and 8 bases stayed unmatched. This chain's CDR3 is CASSEIDREYNSPLHF. CDR3 in DNA: TGTGCCAGCAGCGAGATCGACAGGGAATATAATTCACCCCTCCACTTT.

This clone appeared a single time. The chain links TRBV30 to TRBJ2-5; 13 bases agree with TRBD2. The V gene's germline CDR1 is GTSNPN and CDR2 SVGIG (reference sequence). V shed 0 bases, J shed 5 bases, and the junction held 9 bases outside the gene matches. The CDR3 consists of 17 residues. The CDR3 sequence: CAWSVPGLAGRGETQYF. The CDR3 DNA reads TGTGCCTGGAGTGTCCCGGGACTAGCGGGAAGAGGGGAGACCCAGTACTTC.